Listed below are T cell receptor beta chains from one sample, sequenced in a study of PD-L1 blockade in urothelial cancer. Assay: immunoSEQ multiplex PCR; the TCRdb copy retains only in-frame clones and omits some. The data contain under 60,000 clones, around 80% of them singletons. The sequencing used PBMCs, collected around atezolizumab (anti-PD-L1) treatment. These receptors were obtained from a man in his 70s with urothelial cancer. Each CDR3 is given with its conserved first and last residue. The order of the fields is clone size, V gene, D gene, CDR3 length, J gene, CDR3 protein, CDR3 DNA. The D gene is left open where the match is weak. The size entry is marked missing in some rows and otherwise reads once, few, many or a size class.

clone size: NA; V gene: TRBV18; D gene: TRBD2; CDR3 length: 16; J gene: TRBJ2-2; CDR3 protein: CASSPLSSGGAGELFF; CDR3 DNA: TGTGCCAGCTCACCATTGTCGAGCGGGGGCGCCGGGGAGCTGTTTTTT
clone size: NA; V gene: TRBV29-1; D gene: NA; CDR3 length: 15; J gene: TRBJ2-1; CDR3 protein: CSVRPPGQTSGEQFF; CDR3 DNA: TGCAGCGTCCGACCCCCGGGACAAACGTCGGGCGAGCAGTTCTTC
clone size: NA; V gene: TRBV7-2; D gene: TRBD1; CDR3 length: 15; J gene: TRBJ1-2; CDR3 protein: CASSADRARPGGYTF; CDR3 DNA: TGTGCCAGCAGCGCTGACAGGGCCCGCCCAGGGGGCTACACCTTC
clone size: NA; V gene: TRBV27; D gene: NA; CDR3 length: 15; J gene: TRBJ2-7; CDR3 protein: CASSGPFQGTYEQYF; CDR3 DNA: TGTGCCAGCAGTGGGCCCTTTCAGGGAACCTACGAGCAGTACTTC
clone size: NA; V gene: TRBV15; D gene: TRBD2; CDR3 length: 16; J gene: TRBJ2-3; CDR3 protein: CATSTRTSIYQDTQYF; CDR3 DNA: TGTGCCACCAGCACCCGGACTAGCATTTATCAAGATACGCAGTATTTT
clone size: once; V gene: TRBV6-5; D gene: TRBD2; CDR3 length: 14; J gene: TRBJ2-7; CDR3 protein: CASRPTSGVYEQYF; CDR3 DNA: TGTGCCAGCAGGCCGACTAGCGGAGTTTACGAGCAGTACTTC
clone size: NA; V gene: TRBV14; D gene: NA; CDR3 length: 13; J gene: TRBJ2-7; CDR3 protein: CASSQRLRGEQYF; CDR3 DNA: TGTGCCAGCAGCCAACGACTCAGGGGCGAGCAGTACTTC
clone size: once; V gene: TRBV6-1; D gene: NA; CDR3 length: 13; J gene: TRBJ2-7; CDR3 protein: CASSEQGTYEQYF; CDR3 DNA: TGTGCCAGCAGTGAACAGGGGACCTACGAGCAGTACTTC
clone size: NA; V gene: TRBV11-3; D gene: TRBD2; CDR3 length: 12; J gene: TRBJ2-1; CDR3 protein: CASSRREGEQFF; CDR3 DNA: TGTGCCAGCAGCAGGCGGGAGGGGGAGCAGTTCTTC
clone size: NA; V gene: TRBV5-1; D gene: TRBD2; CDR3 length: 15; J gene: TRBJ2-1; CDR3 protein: CASSFSGGSYNEQFF; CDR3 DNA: TGCGCCAGCAGCTTTTCGGGGGGATCCTACAATGAGCAGTTCTTC
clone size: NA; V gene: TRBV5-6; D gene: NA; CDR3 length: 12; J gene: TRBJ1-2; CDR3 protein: CASSLGGRSYTF; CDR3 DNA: TGTGCCAGCAGCTTGGGCGGTCGTAGCTACACCTTC
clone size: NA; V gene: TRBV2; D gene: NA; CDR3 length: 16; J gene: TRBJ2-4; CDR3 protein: CASSSDLQLAKNIQYF; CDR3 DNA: TGTGCCAGCAGTTCCGACTTGCAGTTAGCCAAAAACATTCAGTACTTC
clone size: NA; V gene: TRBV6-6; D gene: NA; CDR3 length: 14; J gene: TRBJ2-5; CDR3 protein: CASSYSQPGQTQYF; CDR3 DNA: TGTGCCAGCAGTTACTCCCAGCCTGGGCAGACCCAGTACTTC
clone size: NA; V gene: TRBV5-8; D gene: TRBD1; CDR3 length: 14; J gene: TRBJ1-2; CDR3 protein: CASSSGTAIFGYTF; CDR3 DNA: TGTGCCAGCAGCTCCGGGACAGCGATCTTTGGCTACACCTTC
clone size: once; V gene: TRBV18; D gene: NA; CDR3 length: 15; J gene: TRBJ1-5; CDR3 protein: CASSPTGTPLEPQHF; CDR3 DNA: TGTGCCAGCTCACCTACAGGGACCCCTTTGGAGCCCCAGCATTTT
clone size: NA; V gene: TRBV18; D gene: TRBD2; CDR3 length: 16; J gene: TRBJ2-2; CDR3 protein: CASSPTTSGFTGELFF; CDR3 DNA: TGTGCCAGCTCTCCAACGACTAGCGGGTTCACCGGGGAGCTGTTTTTT
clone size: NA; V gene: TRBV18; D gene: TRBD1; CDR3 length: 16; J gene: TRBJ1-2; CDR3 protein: CASSPAVQGANYGYTF; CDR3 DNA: TGTGCCAGCTCACCTGCTGTCCAGGGGGCTAACTATGGCTACACCTTC
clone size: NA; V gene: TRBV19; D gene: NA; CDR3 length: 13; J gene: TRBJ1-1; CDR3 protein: CASTFRGNTEAFF; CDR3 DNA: TGTGCCAGTACGTTCCGAGGGAACACTGAAGCTTTCTTT
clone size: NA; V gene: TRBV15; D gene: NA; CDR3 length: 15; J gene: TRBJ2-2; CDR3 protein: CATSRDRGGTGELFF; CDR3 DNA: TGTGCCACCAGCAGAGATAGGGGGGGCACCGGGGAGCTGTTTTTT
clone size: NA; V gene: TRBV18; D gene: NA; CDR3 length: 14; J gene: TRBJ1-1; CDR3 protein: CASQKGTGSTEAFF; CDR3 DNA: TGTGCCAGCCAAAAGGGTACAGGGTCAACTGAAGCTTTCTTT
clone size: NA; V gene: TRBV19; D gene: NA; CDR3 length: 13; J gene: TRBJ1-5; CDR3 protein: CASSMRGGQPQHF; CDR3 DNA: TGTGCCAGTAGTATGAGGGGAGGTCAGCCCCAGCATTTT
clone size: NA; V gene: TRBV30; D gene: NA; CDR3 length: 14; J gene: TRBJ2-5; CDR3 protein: CAWSVGGAGETQYF; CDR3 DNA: TGTGCCTGGAGTGTTGGGGGGGCAGGAGAGACCCAGTACTTC
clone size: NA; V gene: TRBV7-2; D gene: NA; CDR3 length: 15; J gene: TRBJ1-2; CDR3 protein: CASSLMGQGRNGYTF; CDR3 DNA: TGTGCCAGCAGCTTAATGGGGCAGGGGCGGAATGGCTACACCTTC
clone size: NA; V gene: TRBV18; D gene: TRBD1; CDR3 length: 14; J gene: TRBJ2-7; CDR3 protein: CASSLWDSWGEQYF; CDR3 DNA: TGTGCCAGCTCACTTTGGGACAGTTGGGGCGAGCAGTACTTC
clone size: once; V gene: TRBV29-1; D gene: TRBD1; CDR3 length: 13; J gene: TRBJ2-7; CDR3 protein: CSVDRGEMDEQYF; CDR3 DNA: TGCAGCGTGGACAGGGGGGAAATGGACGAGCAGTACTTC
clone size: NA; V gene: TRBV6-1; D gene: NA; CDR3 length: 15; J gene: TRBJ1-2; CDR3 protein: CASSEATGSAYGYTF; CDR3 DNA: TGTGCCAGCAGTGAAGCTACAGGGTCGGCCTATGGCTACACCTTC
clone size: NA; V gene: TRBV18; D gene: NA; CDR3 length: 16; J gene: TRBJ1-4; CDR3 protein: CASSPEYGGEREKLFF; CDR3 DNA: TGTGCCAGCTCACCAGAATATGGGGGGGAGCGTGAAAAACTGTTTTTT
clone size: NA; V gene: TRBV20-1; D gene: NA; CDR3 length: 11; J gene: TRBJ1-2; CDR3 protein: CSASGVHGYTF; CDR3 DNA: TGCAGTGCTAGTGGAGTCCATGGCTACACCTTC
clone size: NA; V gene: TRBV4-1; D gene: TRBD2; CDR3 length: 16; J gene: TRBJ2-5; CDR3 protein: CASSQESGLARETQYF; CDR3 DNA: TGCGCCAGCAGCCAAGAATCGGGACTAGCTCGAGAGACCCAGTACTTC
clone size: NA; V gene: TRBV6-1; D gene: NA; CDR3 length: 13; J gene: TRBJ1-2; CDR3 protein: CASSVQNRAGYTF; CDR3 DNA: TGTGCCAGCAGTGTCCAGAACAGGGCTGGCTACACCTTC
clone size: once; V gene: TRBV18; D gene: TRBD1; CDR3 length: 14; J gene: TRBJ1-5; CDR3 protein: CASSPQGGNQPQHF; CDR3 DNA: TGTGCCAGCTCCCCGCAGGGGGGCAATCAGCCCCAGCATTTT
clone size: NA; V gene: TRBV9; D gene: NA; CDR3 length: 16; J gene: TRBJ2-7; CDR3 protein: CASSVGAGALYYEQYF; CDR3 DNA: TGTGCCAGCAGCGTAGGTGCGGGGGCCCTTTACTACGAGCAGTACTTC
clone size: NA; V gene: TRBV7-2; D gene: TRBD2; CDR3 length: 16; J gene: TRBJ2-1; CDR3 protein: CASSPTRERSYNEQFF; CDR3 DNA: TGTGCCAGCAGCCCTACGCGGGAGCGCTCCTACAATGAGCAGTTCTTC
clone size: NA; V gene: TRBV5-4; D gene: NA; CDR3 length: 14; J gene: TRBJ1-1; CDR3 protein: CASSFSTTNTEAFF; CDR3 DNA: TGTGCCAGCAGCTTTAGCACGACGAACACTGAAGCTTTCTTT
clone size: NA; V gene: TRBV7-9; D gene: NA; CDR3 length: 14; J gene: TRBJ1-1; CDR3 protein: CASSPPGNWPEAFF; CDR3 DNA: TGTGCCAGCAGCCCACCCGGGAATTGGCCTGAAGCTTTCTTT
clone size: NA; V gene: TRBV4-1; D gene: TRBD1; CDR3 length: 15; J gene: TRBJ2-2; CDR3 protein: CASRLTGRNAGELFF; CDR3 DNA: TGCGCCAGCAGACTGACAGGGCGTAACGCCGGGGAGCTGTTTTTT
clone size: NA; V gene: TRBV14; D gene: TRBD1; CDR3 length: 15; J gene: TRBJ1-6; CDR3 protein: CASSQGGQGNSPLHF; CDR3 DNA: TGTGCCAGCAGCCAAGGGGGACAGGGAAATTCACCCCTCCACTTT
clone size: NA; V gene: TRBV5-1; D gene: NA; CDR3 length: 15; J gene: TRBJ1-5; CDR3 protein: CASSFGGGSNQPQHF; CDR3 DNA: TGCGCCAGCAGCTTTGGGGGGGGTAGCAATCAGCCCCAGCATTTT
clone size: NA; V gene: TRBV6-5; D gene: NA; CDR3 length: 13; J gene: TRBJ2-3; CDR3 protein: CASKGPGTDTQYF; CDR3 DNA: TGTGCCAGCAAGGGCCCGGGAACAGATACGCAGTATTTT
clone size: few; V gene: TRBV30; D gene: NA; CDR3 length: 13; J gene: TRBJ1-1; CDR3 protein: CAWSVPMQVEAFF; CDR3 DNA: TGTGCCTGGAGTGTTCCTATGCAGGTTGAAGCTTTCTTT
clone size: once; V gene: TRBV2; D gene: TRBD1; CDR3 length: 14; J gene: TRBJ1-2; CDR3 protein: CASSEGQGGYGYTF; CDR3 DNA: TGTGCCAGCAGTGAGGGACAGGGCGGCTATGGCTACACCTTC
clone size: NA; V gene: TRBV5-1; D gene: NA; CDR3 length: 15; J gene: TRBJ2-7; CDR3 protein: CASSLVLSASYEQYF; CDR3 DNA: TGCGCCAGCAGCTTGGTTCTATCCGCTTCCTACGAGCAGTACTTC
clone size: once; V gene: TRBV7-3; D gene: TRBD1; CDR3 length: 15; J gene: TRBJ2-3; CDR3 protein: CASRRTGGISDTQYF; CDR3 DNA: TGTGCCAGCAGAAGGACAGGGGGGATCTCAGATACGCAGTATTTT
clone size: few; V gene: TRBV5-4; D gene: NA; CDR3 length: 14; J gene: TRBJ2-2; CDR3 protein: CASSAVQGVGELFF; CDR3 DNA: TGTGCCAGCAGCGCAGTTCAGGGTGTCGGGGAGCTGTTTTTT
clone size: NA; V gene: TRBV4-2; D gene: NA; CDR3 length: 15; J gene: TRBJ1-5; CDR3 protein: CASSQAAGPNQPQHF; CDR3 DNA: TGTGCCAGCAGCCAAGCGGCGGGGCCCAATCAGCCCCAGCATTTT
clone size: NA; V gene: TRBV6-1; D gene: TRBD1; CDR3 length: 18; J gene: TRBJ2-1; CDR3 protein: CASSERATGSHPYNEQFF; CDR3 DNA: TGTGCCAGCAGTGAAAGGGCGACAGGGTCTCACCCCTACAATGAGCAGTTCTTC
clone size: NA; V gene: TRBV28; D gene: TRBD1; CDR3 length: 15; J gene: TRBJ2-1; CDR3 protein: CASSPDRGSYNEQFF; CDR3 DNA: TGTGCCAGCAGTCCAGACAGGGGTTCTTACAATGAGCAGTTCTTC
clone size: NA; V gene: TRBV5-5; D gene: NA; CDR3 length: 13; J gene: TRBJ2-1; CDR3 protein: CASSTGQNNEQFF; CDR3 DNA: TGTGCCAGCAGCACGGGACAAAACAATGAGCAGTTCTTC
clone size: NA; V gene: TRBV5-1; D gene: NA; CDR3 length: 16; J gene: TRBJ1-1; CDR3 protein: CASSLLSPPGYTEAFF; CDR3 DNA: TGCGCCAGCAGCTTGCTCAGTCCTCCCGGGTACACTGAAGCTTTCTTT
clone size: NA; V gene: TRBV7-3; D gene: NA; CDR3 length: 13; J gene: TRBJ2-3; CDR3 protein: CASRPTSGDTQYF; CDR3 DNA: TGTGCCAGCAGACCCACTTCCGGAGATACGCAGTATTTT
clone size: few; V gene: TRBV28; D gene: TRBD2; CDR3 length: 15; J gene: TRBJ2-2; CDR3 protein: CASSASGRANGELFF; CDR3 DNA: TGTGCCAGCAGCGCTAGCGGGAGGGCCAACGGGGAGCTGTTTTTT